The clone carrying this TCR beta chain was detected only once. The antigen is unknown. The sample belongs to a study of OX40 agonist ivuxolimab in advanced cancers. Whole-study context: Prior checkpoint blockade (anti-PD-1, anti-PD-L1 or anti-CTLA-4) was permitted; 40% had it. Findings and caveats of the study: The study found among the lowest clonal expansion in partial responders at 0.1-3.0 mg/kg.

CDR3 length: 13 amino acids. Trimming left V 4 bases short and J 5 bases short, with 10 bases between. CDR1 and CDR2 from the germline V gene are SGHNT and YYREEE (reference sequence). The repertoire was sequenced with immunoSEQ multiplex PCR; TCRdb's copy has only in-frame clones and lacks some. The table shows roughly 38,000 clones, with around two thirds occurring only once. The sequence derives from an adult with an advanced solid tumor such as melanoma, head and neck, liver or kidney cancer. V and J are TRBV5-4 and TRBJ1-5, with D tentatively TRBD1 (5 bases). The sequenced sample was CD4+ or CD8+ T cells sorted from blood, obtained in a trial of the OX40 agonist ivuxolimab. The CDR3 DNA is TGTGCCAGCAGCCAAAGCAGGGATCAGCCCCAGCATTTT. Its protein is CASSQSRDQPQHF.